The 6 T cell receptor beta chains in this list originate from one sample, sequenced in a study of blood T cells in healthy people across ages. It was with a sample-barcoded 5' primer and a J-beta primer mix that a second PCR of roughly 7 to 12 cycles was run. MiXCR, run by TCRdb on the 5' RACE reads, gives a single entry per CDR3 protein. The data show some 850,000 distinct CDR3 sequences, 20% to 30% seen once. These data also featured in a second study, about T cells of mothers and their children.

Specimen: blood. These receptors all come from a boy younger than 18 in good health.

At least ten counts were recorded for this clonotype. This chain joins TRBV12-3 or TRBV12-4 and TRBJ2-7; no definite D call. The CDR3 is 12 residues long. Trimming took off 5 bases at V and 4 bases at J, with 9 bases between the two ends. The CDR3 here is CASSPFGYEQYF. The CDR3 nucleotides read TGTGCCAGCAGTCCCTTTGGGTACGAGCAGTACTTC.

The J gene is TRBJ1-6, the V gene TRBV28, with TRBD1 matching 9 bases. Germline V gives CDR1 MDHEN, CDR2 SYDVKM. This CDR3 has 14 residues. With V trimmed by 8 bases and J by 8 bases, 7 bases remained unmatched. CDR3 sequence: CASDTGGGYSPLHF. CDR3 sequence (DNA): TGTGCCAGCGATACAGGGGGCGGTTATTCACCCCTCCACTTT.

This chain connects TRBV12-3 or TRBV12-4 to TRBJ1-1; no firm D call. Trimming removed 5 bases at V and 4 bases at J, with 20 bases between. The CDR3 has 16 amino acids. CDR3 in amino acids: CASSPGSVPAGTEAFF. DNA for the CDR3: TGTGCCAGCAGTCCCGGAAGTGTCCCGGCGGGCACTGAAGCTTTCTTT.

This clonotype has only a few counts. Mismatch with germline at one junction end may stem from a read error. V usage is TRBV12-3 or TRBV12-4 and J usage is TRBJ1-5, with a tentative D call TRBD1 (6 bases). CDR3 size: 14 residues. The CDR3 DNA reads as TGTGCCAGCAGCCTCGGACAGTACCATCAACCCCAGCATTTT. It codes for CASSLGQYHQPQHF.

The chain is built from TRBV2 and TRBJ1-1; 8 bases fit TRBD1. This CDR3 is built from 18 residues. V was clipped by 0 bases and J by 0 bases; unmatched bases: 9. Germline-derived CDR1 and CDR2 are SNHLY and FYNNEI. As DNA, the CDR3 is TGTGCCAGCAGTGAAGCGCCCGGGACAGGCTGGATGAACACTGAAGCTTTCTTT. Residues: CASSEAPGTGWMNTEAFF.

CDR3 sequence (DNA): TGCAGCGTTGAAAGGGGTCTTAACGAGCAGTACTTC. Its translation: CSVERGLNEQYF. The chain is built from TRBV29-1 and TRBJ2-5; D is possibly TRBD1 (5 bases). Judging by the DNA end, TRBJ2-7 fits better; the J call may be wrong. Germline-derived CDR1 and CDR2 are SQVTM and ANQGSEA. The CDR3 spans 12 residues.